What follows are 27 T cell receptor beta chains derived from one specimen sequenced in a study of CD8+ T cells in alopecia areata. Extracted RNA was reverse transcribed, and the resulting cDNA served as sequencing template. Sequencing was performed with immunoSEQ multiplex PCR; in TCRdb, only in-frame clones are kept and a portion is missing. The top ten clones hold about 14% of a sample with fewer than 200,000 clones, around three fifths of them seen once. Treatment given: oral pan-JAK inhibitor, 5-10 mg twice daily. Sequencing used CD4+ T cells sorted from blood, obtained at week 24, from a patient treated with tofacitinib. The source is a human donor with alopecia areata.

V is TRBV27 and J is TRBJ1-1; tentative D call: TRBD1 (6 bases). Trimming shortened V by 6 bases and J by 0 bases, and 17 bases separated the two germline ends. In germline, CDR1 is MNHEY, CDR2 SMNVEV (reference sequence). The CDR3 runs to 16 residues. The CDR3 DNA sequence: TGTGCCAGCAGCCCCCGGGGGGCGAGGATGAACACTGAAGCTTTCTTT. Protein sequence: CASSPRGARMNTEAFF.

This chain connects TRBV30 to TRBJ2-4, with unresolved D. CDR3 length: 15 amino acids. Trimming removed 5 bases from V and 2 bases from J, with 16 bases in between. Germline V gene lookup returns CDR1 GTSNPN and CDR2 SVGIG (reference sequence). DNA of the CDR3: TGTGCCTGGGGGCCCCCAATTCTACCCAAAAACATTCAGTACTTC. This sequence encodes CAWGPPILPKNIQYF.

The V call is TRBV5-6, the J call TRBJ2-5; D is ambiguous. This CDR3 comprises 13 residues. Deletions cut 0 bases from V and 5 bases from J, with 8 bases between. Germline values: CDR1 SGHDT, CDR2 YYEEEE. Here the CDR3 DNA reads TGTGCCAGCAGCTTGGGGGTTTCCGAGACCCAGTACTTC. Protein product: CASSLGVSETQYF.

The CDR3 DNA is TGTGCCTGGAGTGTGGGTGTGTTACTCACAGATACGCAGTATTTT. Translated: CAWSVGVLLTDTQYF. The chain links TRBV30 to TRBJ2-3, with unresolved D. The CDR3 covers 15 residues. V lost 0 bases to trimming and J lost 2 bases, with 12 bases between them. Germline V gene data show CDR1 as GTSNPN and CDR2 as SVGIG (reference sequence).

V is TRBV30 and J is TRBJ1-1, with D possibly being TRBD1 (6 bases). The V gene lost 2 bases and the J gene lost 1 base, with 23 bases spanning the gap. Germline values: CDR1 GTSNPN, CDR2 SVGIG (reference sequence). This CDR3 is built from 18 residues. Written as DNA, the CDR3 is TGTGCCTGGAGTTACAGGGTCCCACGCAACCGGGGGAACACTGAAGCTTTCTTT. Its translation: CAWSYRVPRNRGNTEAFF.

At least ten counts were recorded for this clone. The CDR3 coding sequence is TGTGCCAGCAGCAGACTAGCGGGGGGGAAGGAGACCCAGTACTTC. Its translation: CASSRLAGGKETQYF. The rearrangement joins TRBV7-9 to TRBJ2-5, with 14 bases that match TRBD2. In germline, CDR1 is SEHNR, CDR2 FQNEAQ (reference sequence). The ends lost 5 bases at V and 5 bases at J; junction bases unmatched: 4. The CDR3 length is 15 residues.

The chain has TRBV7-8 and TRBJ2-7; TRBD2 might be the D (7 bases). V lost 1 base to trimming and J lost 6 bases, with 13 bases between them. From germline, CDR1 is SGHVS and CDR2 FQNEAQ. This CDR3 is built from 14 residues. The CDR3 nucleotides read TGTGCCAGCAGCTTAGGGACCGGGGGGCGCGAGCAGTACTTC. It specifies CASSLGTGGREQYF.

The CDR3 DNA is TGTGCCAGCAGAACGACAGGGGCGAACACCGGGGAGCTGTTTTTT. This gives the protein CASRTTGANTGELFF. The chain recombines TRBV2 with TRBJ2-2, with 8 nucleotides matching TRBD1. CDR1 is SNHLY and CDR2 is FYNNEI in the germline V gene. There are 15 residues in the CDR3. The trim removed 6 bases at V and 0 bases at J, leaving 3 bases unmatched.

This clone occurred a few times. This chain uses TRBV29-1 with TRBJ2-1; D may be TRBD1 or TRBD2 (5 bases each). CDR1 is SQVTM, CDR2 ANQGSEA, per germline. The CDR3 extends over 13 amino acids. V was clipped by 8 bases and J by 4 bases, with 15 bases between them. The CDR3 spells CSSMGDRYNEQFF. In nucleotides, the CDR3 is TGCAGCAGTATGGGGGACCGTTACAATGAGCAGTTCTTC.

V gene TRBV5-1 combines with J gene TRBJ1-1; D is possibly TRBD1 (6 bases). Trimming left V 3 bases short and J 0 bases short, with 15 bases between. Germline V gene sequence: CDR1 SGHRS, CDR2 YFSETQ. The CDR3 sequence is 16 residues long. CDR3 sequence reads: CASSSGRTDMNTEAFF. As DNA, the CDR3 is TGCGCCAGCAGCTCGGGGAGGACAGACATGAACACTGAAGCTTTCTTT.

This clone was picked up a small number of times. The chain combines TRBV5-4 with TRBJ2-2, with 7 bases fitting TRBD1. The V gene end was trimmed by 4 bases and the J gene end by 6 bases; junction bases not matched to a gene: 9. This CDR3 contains 15 residues. Germline-derived CDR1 and CDR2 are SGHNT and YYREEE (reference sequence). The CDR3 region has the DNA TGTGCCAGCAGCCCCGAGACAGGGCGCGCCGGGGAGCTGTTTTTT. Translating gives CASSPETGRAGELFF.

This clone came up a few times. This chain joins TRBV2 and TRBJ2-1; 11 bases align to TRBD2. V was clipped by 2 bases and J by 1 base; unmatched bases: 1. CDR3 length: 16 residues. Germline CDR1 reads SNHLY; CDR2 reads FYNNEI. The CDR3 sequence: CASSETSGGSYNEQFF. DNA of the CDR3: TGTGCCAGCAGTGAAACTAGCGGGGGTTCCTACAATGAGCAGTTCTTC.

This clone was counted only a few times. The chain couples TRBV6-5 to TRBJ2-7; perhaps D is TRBD1 or TRBD2 (5 bases each). Germline lookup yields CDR1 MNHEY and CDR2 SVGAGI. The CDR3 loop spans 14 amino acids. V shed 5 bases and J shed 2 bases, with 13 bases lying between them. The CDR3 nucleotides are TGTGCCAGCAGTCGTTGGGACGGCACCTACGAGCAGTACTTC. Translating it yields CASSRWDGTYEQYF.

The chain combines TRBV5-6 with TRBJ1-2, with a weak D call TRBD1 (6 bases). The CDR3 loop spans 15 amino acids. From germline, CDR1 is SGHDT and CDR2 YYEEEE. Trimming removed 4 bases from V and 5 bases from J, with 18 bases in between. The CDR3 sequence: CASSPAGEGKYGYTF. DNA for the CDR3: TGTGCCAGCAGCCCAGCAGGGGAGGGAAAGTATGGCTACACCTTC.

The J gene is TRBJ2-1, the V gene TRBV7-2; 10 bases align to TRBD2. Germline lookup yields CDR1 SGHTA and CDR2 FQGNSA. J gave up 0 bases and V 2 bases, and 7 bases lay outside the gene matches. The CDR3 covers 18 residues. CDR3 sequence (DNA): TGTGCCAGCAGCTTAAGGGGGCTAGCGGGGGACTCCTACAATGAGCAGTTCTTC. Its translation: CASSLRGLAGDSYNEQFF.

The genes are TRBV9 and TRBJ2-6; 8 bases fit TRBD2. V dropped 5 bases and J dropped 3; count of bases not matched to a gene: 4. The CDR3 consists of 15 residues. The germline V gene encodes CDR1 SGDLS and CDR2 YYNGEE. The CDR3 here is CASSRGGLGANVLTF. The CDR3 region has the DNA TGTGCCAGCAGTCGGGGGGGCCTTGGGGCCAACGTCCTGACTTTC.

J is TRBJ1-5 and V is TRBV6-5; D perhaps matches TRBD1 (6 bases). This CDR3 is 14 amino acids long. Germline V gene lookup returns CDR1 MNHEY and CDR2 SVGAGI. V lost 5 bases and J 3 bases, leaving 11 bases between the germline ends. DNA for the CDR3: TGTGCCAGCAGTCGGGACACGCTCAATCAGCCCCAGCATTTT. It yields the protein CASSRDTLNQPQHF.

The chain uses TRBV9 and TRBJ2-7; TRBD2 aligns across 8 bases. Per germline, CDR1 SGDLS and CDR2 YYNGEE. V shed 0 bases and J 2 bases; nucleotides not matched to a gene: 7. The CDR3 length is 16 residues. This chain's CDR3 is CASSVAFQAGAYEQYF. As DNA, the CDR3 is TGTGCCAGCAGCGTAGCTTTCCAAGCGGGGGCCTACGAGCAGTACTTC.

The chain recombines TRBV6-5 with TRBJ2-5; D unclear. V was clipped by 8 bases and J by 4 bases, with 17 bases between them. CDR1 is MNHEY, CDR2 SVGAGI, per germline. CDR3 length: 14 residues. In DNA form, the CDR3 reads TGTGCCAGCCGTGTATTTAAGGGATCAGAGACCCAGTACTTC. Amino acids: CASRVFKGSETQYF.

A few counts support this clone. The V call is TRBV5-8, the J call TRBJ1-5, with D possibly matching TRBD1 (6 bases). V was pared by 1 base and J by 2 bases, with 10 bases between. This CDR3 is 15 amino acids long. Germline lookup yields CDR1 SGHTS and CDR2 YDEGEE. The CDR3 DNA sequence: TGTGCCAGCAGCTTGCAGGGGATCGGCAATCAGCCCCAGCATTTT. It yields the protein CASSLQGIGNQPQHF. Drawing the rest from reference TRBV5-8 and TRBJ1-5, the complete variable domain is EAGVTQSPTHLIKTRGQQATLRCSPISGHTSVYWYQQALGLGLQFLLWYDEGEERNRGNFPPRFSGRQFPNYSSELNVNALELEDSALYLCASSLQGIGNQPQHFGDGTRLSIL.

V gene TRBV29-1 combines with J gene TRBJ2-5; 9 bases align to TRBD1. Trimming took 1 base from V and 7 from J; bases not matched to a gene: 7. The CDR3 sequence is 14 residues long. Per the germline V gene, CDR1 is SQVTM and CDR2 is ANQGSEA. The CDR3 here is CSVEGGTGYGTQYF. The DNA for the CDR3 is TGCAGCGTTGAAGGTGGGACAGGGTATGGGACCCAGTACTTC.

The V and J genes are TRBV29-1 and TRBJ2-1; 8 bases line up with TRBD2. V lost 7 bases, J lost 10 bases, and 12 bases stayed unmatched. The length of the CDR3 is 13 residues. CDR1 is SQVTM, CDR2 ANQGSEA, per germline. The DNA of the CDR3 is TGCAGCGCAGAGTCTGGTAGCGGGGTCGAGCAGTTCTTC. It codes for CSAESGSGVEQFF.

V gene TRBV30 combines with J gene TRBJ2-3; D is ambiguous. The CDR3 runs 14 residues. CDR1 and CDR2 from the germline V gene are GTSNPN and SVGIG (reference sequence). Trimming cost V 3 bases and J 0 bases, with 10 bases left between them. The CDR3 DNA sequence: TGTGCCTGGAGGTTGGCGGCTAGCACAGATACGCAGTATTTT. This encodes CAWRLAASTDTQYF.

The chain carries TRBV6-5 and TRBJ1-2, with unresolved D. The CDR3 covers 13 residues. Germline CDR1 reads MNHEY; CDR2 reads SVGAGI. V lost 2 bases and J 1 base, leaving 5 bases between the germline ends. This CDR3 reads CASSYGVNYGYTF. The CDR3 DNA reads TGTGCCAGCAGTTACGGGGTTAACTATGGCTACACCTTC.

The chain joins TRBV6-5 to TRBJ1-1; weak D call: TRBD1 (5 bases). V lost 7 bases and J 1 base, leaving 10 bases between the germline ends. Germline values: CDR1 MNHEY, CDR2 SVGAGI. The CDR3 consists of 13 residues. The CDR3 sequence is CASTGQRNTEAFF. DNA of the CDR3: TGTGCCAGCACAGGGCAGAGGAACACTGAAGCTTTCTTT.

This clone has only one observation. Other DNA sequences in this sample translate to the same CDR3. V and J are TRBV25-1 and TRBJ2-7; 9 nucleotides align to TRBD1. Unmatched junction bases numbered 3, after V lost 8 bases and J lost 4 bases. There are 12 residues in the CDR3. Germline lookup yields CDR1 MGHDK and CDR2 SYGVNS. CDR3 residues: CASGDRGYEQYF. DNA for the CDR3: TGTGCCAGCGGAGACAGGGGGTACGAGCAGTACTTC.

The chain recombines TRBV27 with TRBJ1-2; tentatively, D is TRBD1 (6 bases). Trimming stripped 3 bases from V and 5 bases from J, with 16 bases between. Germline CDR1 MNHEY, CDR2 SMNVEV (reference sequence). The CDR3 is 15 residues long. CDR3 sequence reads: CASSLDPRGSYGYTF. The CDR3 nucleotides are TGTGCCAGCAGTTTGGACCCGAGGGGGAGTTATGGCTACACCTTC.